Listed below are T cell receptor beta chains from one sample, sequenced in a study of cytomegalovirus exposure and HLA in healthy donors. TCRdb keeps only in-frame clones here, not all; method: immunoSEQ multiplex PCR. The repertoire holds 120,000 or so clones, with more than 80% as singletons. The sample consisted of PBMCs. The receptors come from a man in his forties in good health and CMV-seronegative. The conserved cysteine and the conserved F or W are not part of the CDR3 here. A D gene is named only where the DNA matches it firmly. Size is omitted from some rows. Given values are once, few, many or a class for expanded clones.

abundance: few; d_gene: NA; v_gene: TRBV14; CDR3aa: ASSQANRRLITGELF
abundance: NA; d_gene: TRBD1; v_gene: TRBV9; CDR3aa: ASSQGAGGYT
abundance: NA; d_gene: NA; v_gene: TRBV19; CDR3aa: ASIPDAGGIGNTIY
abundance: NA; d_gene: NA; v_gene: TRBV5-3; CDR3aa: ARSSEGPQY
abundance: NA; d_gene: NA; v_gene: TRBV5-1; CDR3aa: ASSLALSSYNEQF
abundance: NA; d_gene: NA; v_gene: TRBV7-9; CDR3aa: ASSSRMTGELF
abundance: NA; d_gene: TRBD1; v_gene: TRBV18; CDR3aa: ASSRDSAYGYT
abundance: NA; d_gene: NA; v_gene: TRBV19; CDR3aa: ASSMTGLNEKLF
abundance: NA; d_gene: TRBD2; v_gene: TRBV29-1; CDR3aa: SVVQRETTGELF
abundance: once; d_gene: NA; v_gene: TRBV6-5; CDR3aa: ASSYSSLGGQETQY
abundance: NA; d_gene: NA; v_gene: TRBV11-3; CDR3aa: ASSLRGTHNTEAF
abundance: NA; d_gene: TRBD2; v_gene: TRBV7-3; CDR3aa: ASSLIGLAGEQY
abundance: once; d_gene: TRBD2; v_gene: TRBV11-2; CDR3aa: ASSLGAGGRTSYEQY
abundance: NA; d_gene: NA; v_gene: TRBV5-1; CDR3aa: ASGMSGLTGELF
abundance: NA; d_gene: NA; v_gene: TRBV6-5; CDR3aa: ASGGAPNTEAF
abundance: NA; d_gene: TRBD2; v_gene: TRBV18; CDR3aa: ASSPPGTSGGLGTYEQY
abundance: NA; d_gene: TRBD2; v_gene: TRBV6-5; CDR3aa: ASRLSGTRLDEQF
abundance: NA; d_gene: TRBD1; v_gene: TRBV25-1; CDR3aa: ASSESGQNYEQY
abundance: NA; d_gene: TRBD1; v_gene: TRBV18; CDR3aa: ASSPLGQGALYEQY
abundance: NA; d_gene: TRBD1; v_gene: TRBV29-1; CDR3aa: SVSRTGGGYVEAF
abundance: NA; d_gene: NA; v_gene: TRBV30; CDR3aa: ATRGRGWGLDGYT
abundance: NA; d_gene: TRBD1; v_gene: TRBV5-1; CDR3aa: ASSLGQGDEQY
abundance: NA; d_gene: NA; v_gene: TRBV2; CDR3aa: ASRNREGNTEAF
abundance: few; d_gene: TRBD1; v_gene: TRBV5-1; CDR3aa: ASSSRRGPSEAF
abundance: NA; d_gene: TRBD1; v_gene: TRBV6-6; CDR3aa: ASIEQGRGGQPQH
abundance: NA; d_gene: NA; v_gene: TRBV6-5; CDR3aa: ASSSILNEQF
abundance: NA; d_gene: NA; v_gene: TRBV25-1; CDR3aa: ASSAYQDSDDGYT
abundance: NA; d_gene: NA; v_gene: TRBV10-3; CDR3aa: AISESLGVGAEAF
abundance: NA; d_gene: TRBD1; v_gene: TRBV29-1; CDR3aa: SVPQPPGQGGTEAF
abundance: NA; d_gene: NA; v_gene: TRBV6-6; CDR3aa: ASSYGGNSNQPQH
abundance: NA; d_gene: NA; v_gene: TRBV30; CDR3aa: AWKTTSSVFAGEQY
abundance: NA; d_gene: NA; v_gene: TRBV7-3; CDR3aa: ASSLLFSDTQY
abundance: NA; d_gene: NA; v_gene: TRBV6-1; CDR3aa: ASSDNTELVGYT
abundance: NA; d_gene: TRBD1; v_gene: TRBV5-4; CDR3aa: ASSNRGQAREGEKLF
abundance: NA; d_gene: TRBD1; v_gene: TRBV30; CDR3aa: AKQGAGGNTIY
abundance: NA; d_gene: NA; v_gene: TRBV2; CDR3aa: ASTGDSYEQY
abundance: few; d_gene: NA; v_gene: TRBV20-1; CDR3aa: SASGVGEQF
abundance: NA; d_gene: NA; v_gene: TRBV4-2; CDR3aa: ASSQGSGKSTDTQY
abundance: NA; d_gene: NA; v_gene: TRBV19; CDR3aa: ASSPGSNQPQH
abundance: NA; d_gene: NA; v_gene: TRBV29-1; CDR3aa: SVVGQRMNTEAF
abundance: NA; d_gene: NA; v_gene: TRBV4-2; CDR3aa: ASSQDVQSYEQY
abundance: NA; d_gene: NA; v_gene: TRBV27; CDR3aa: ASRLAILRTRTDLVEQF
abundance: once; d_gene: NA; v_gene: TRBV7-9; CDR3aa: ASSLVGDNSPLH
abundance: NA; d_gene: NA; v_gene: TRBV21-1; CDR3aa: ASSKETAPPYYSPLH
abundance: once; d_gene: NA; v_gene: TRBV6-5; CDR3aa: ASSYTGTANTEAF
abundance: once; d_gene: TRBD1; v_gene: TRBV5-6; CDR3aa: ASSDPGQGRSLYGYT